This entry lists 20 T cell receptor beta chains sequenced from one sample in a study of graft-versus-host responses after intestinal transplantation. Lymphocytes (intraepithelial and lamina propria) were released by processing the graft tissue. Generated by immunoSEQ multiplex PCR, the TCRdb table keeps only in-frame clones and is missing some. The sample yields around 15,000 clones, roughly 80% seen once. The source was ileum tissue, collected roughly 110 days after intestinal transplant. The receptors stem from a human patient who received an intestinal transplant, so some T cells may come from the graft donor.

J is TRBJ1-1 and V is TRBV18, with 7 bases matching TRBD1. In germline, CDR1 is KGHSH, CDR2 LQKENI. The CDR3 has 14 amino acids. With 4 bases clipped from V and 4 bases from J, the junction kept 6 bases outside the gene matches. The CDR3 DNA is TGTGCCAGCTCACAAGTAAAGGGGGCCACTGAAGCTTTCTTT. Residues: CASSQVKGATEAFF.

This chain uses TRBV9 with TRBJ2-1; D is unresolved. Germline assignment: CDR1 SGDLS and CDR2 YYNGEE. V was shortened by 8 bases and J by 3 bases, with 6 bases between the two germline ends. The CDR3 is 11 amino acids. CDR3: CASSLYNEQFF. The CDR3 DNA follows: TGTGCCAGTAGCCTCTACAATGAGCAGTTCTTC.

In its sample, this clone was seen once. This chain's CDR3 is CASSQVASGRSGDYNEQFF. CDR3 coding DNA: TGCGCCAGCAGCCAAGTGGCTAGCGGGAGGAGCGGGGATTACAATGAGCAGTTCTTC. The rearrangement joins TRBV4-3 to TRBJ2-1; 11 bases agree with TRBD2. The CDR3 contains 19 residues. The J segment lost 4 bases and the V segment lost 1 base, leaving 12 bases of the junction unmatched. In germline, CDR1 is LGHNA, CDR2 YSLEER.

The gene calls are TRBV19 and TRBJ2-1; the D call may be TRBD1 or TRBD2 (5 bases each). Germline V gene lookup returns CDR1 LNHDA and CDR2 SQIVND (reference sequence). The CDR3 length is 13 residues. V lost 5 bases and J 12 bases, leaving 17 bases between the germline ends. The CDR3 is CASSPGTSRMQFF. The CDR3 DNA reads as TGTGCCAGTAGTCCCGGGACGTCTCGAATGCAGTTCTTC. Combining the CDR3 with reference TRBV19 and TRBJ2-1 gives the whole variable domain DGGITQSPKYLFRKEGQNVTLSCEQNLNHDAMYWYRQDPGQGLRLIYYSQIVNDFQKGDIAEGYSVSREKKESFPLTVTSAQKNPTAFYLCASSPGTSRMQFFGPGTRLTVL.

This chain links TRBV5-1 with TRBJ2-7; 9 bases match TRBD2. Germline V CDR1 and CDR2: SGHRS, YFSETQ. The CDR3 runs 13 residues. The junction had 6 bases not matched to a gene; V was cut back by 5 bases and J by 6 bases. CDR3 loop: CASRVAGVREQYF. In DNA, the CDR3 is TGCGCCAGCAGAGTAGCGGGAGTCCGCGAGCAGTACTTC.

The J gene is TRBJ2-2, the V gene TRBV6-6; TRBD2 matches 7 bases. V was pared by 0 bases and J by 3 bases, with 4 bases of the junction left unmatched. The CDR3 length is 16 residues. Per germline, CDR1 MNHNY and CDR2 SVGAGI (reference sequence). CDR3 nucleotides: TGTGCCAGCAGTTACTCTGCGGGAGTCTACACCGGGGAGCTGTTTTTT. This translates into CASSYSAGVYTGELFF.

The rearrangement joins TRBV4-1 to TRBJ1-2, with 8 nucleotides matching TRBD1. V lost 2 bases and J lost 13; bases outside the gene matches: 21. Germline loops: CDR1 MGHRA, CDR2 YSYEKL. The CDR3 covers 17 residues. CDR3 DNA: TGCGCCAGCAGCCAAAACCTGGTGTCAGGGGGCGCGAGTCGGTGCACCTTC. It encodes CASSQNLVSGGASRCTF.

This clone was seen more than once but under ten times. The chain carries TRBV6-7 and TRBJ1-1; D possibly corresponds to TRBD1 (6 bases). TRBV6-7 is designated an ORF whose function remains uncertain. The length of the CDR3 is 15 residues. Deletions cut 9 bases from V and 0 bases from J, with 17 bases between. Written as DNA, the CDR3 is TGTGCCAGAGCCCGGCCAGGGGACATGAACACTGAAGCTTTCTTT. Amino acid sequence: CARARPGDMNTEAFF.

This sequence joins TRBV7-2 and TRBJ1-2; D may be TRBD1 (5 bases). Trimming removed 5 bases from V and 2 bases from J, with 15 bases in between. CDR1 and CDR2 (germline): SGHTA, FQGNSA. This CDR3 region has 15 residues. The CDR3 loop is CASSRPGGTNYGYTF. CDR3 bases: TGTGCCAGCAGCCGCCCGGGCGGGACGAACTATGGCTACACCTTC.

This clone is judged large (0.1 to 1%). This rearrangement joins TRBV5-6 to TRBJ1-4; TRBD1 matches 8 bases. The V and J ends lost 0 bases and 7 bases, in that order; junction bases with no gene match: 8. This CDR3 region has 16 residues. In germline, CDR1 is SGHDT, CDR2 YYEEEE. The CDR3 loop is CASSLGNRGFPEKLFF. For the CDR3, the DNA is TGTGCCAGCAGCTTGGGGAACAGGGGGTTCCCTGAAAAACTGTTTTTT.

This chain uses TRBV5-1 with TRBJ2-7; no clear D. Germline CDR1 is SGHRS and CDR2 is YFSETQ. Between the trimmed V and J ends, which lost 0 bases and 0 bases, there was a span of 7 bases. The CDR3 is 14 amino acids. The CDR3 sequence is CASSLAGNSYEQYF. The DNA for the CDR3 is TGCGCCAGCAGCTTGGCCGGCAACTCCTACGAGCAGTACTTC.

This clone has only one observation. The chain has TRBV5-8 and TRBJ1-2; the D is unclear. Trimming removed 4 bases at V and 3 bases at J, with 4 bases between. In germline, CDR1 is SGHTS, CDR2 YDEGEE. This CDR3 contains 11 residues. In nucleotides, the CDR3 is TGTGCCAGCAGCCGGGACTATGGCTACACCTTC. It specifies CASSRDYGYTF. The complete variable domain, with remaining parts taken from reference TRBV5-8 and TRBJ1-2, reads EAGVTQSPTHLIKTRGQQATLRCSPISGHTSVYWYQQALGLGLQFLLWYDEGEERNRGNFPPRFSGRQFPNYSSELNVNALELEDSALYLCASSRDYGYTFGSGTRLTVV.

This clone came up a few times. CDR3 loop: CASSPRDPNYGYTF. The CDR3, as DNA: TGTGCCAGCAGCCCCAGGGACCCTAACTATGGCTACACCTTC. The chain has TRBV7-4 and TRBJ1-2, with D perhaps matching TRBD1 (5 bases). Looked up from germline, CDR1 is SGHVT and CDR2 is SQSDAQ. Trimming stripped 5 bases from V and 0 bases from J, with 10 bases between. The CDR3 loop spans 14 amino acids.

This chain joins TRBV6-5 and TRBJ2-7; TRBD1 matches at 8 bases. Germline CDR1 reads MNHEY; CDR2 reads SVGAGI. V trimming: 5 bases; J trimming: 4 bases; junction bases outside the gene matches: 1. The CDR3 is 12 residues long. The CDR3: CASSRTGYEQYF. The CDR3 DNA reads as TGTGCCAGCAGTCGGACAGGGTACGAGCAGTACTTC.

The J gene is TRBJ2-7, the V gene TRBV28; D is tentatively TRBD1 or TRBD2 (7 bases each). The CDR3 spans 17 residues. The germline V gene encodes CDR1 MDHEN and CDR2 SYDVKM. Deletions cut 1 base from V and 4 bases from J, with 20 bases between. CDR3 residues: CASSLYGGGRGGYEQYF. The DNA for the CDR3 is TGTGCCAGCAGTTTATATGGGGGAGGCAGGGGGGGGTACGAGCAGTACTTC.

The chain uses TRBV27 and TRBJ2-1; D remains ambiguous. This CDR3 is built from 13 residues. The V gene lost 5 bases and the J gene lost 2 bases, with 7 bases spanning the gap. The germline CDR1 and CDR2 sequences are MNHEY and SMNVEV (reference sequence). As DNA, the CDR3 is TGTGCCAGCAGTCCCCGAGCCTACAATGAGCAGTTCTTC. Translation gives CASSPRAYNEQFF.

The chain combines TRBV19 with TRBJ2-1; 14 bases are shared with TRBD2. The J segment lost 6 bases and the V segment lost 4 bases, leaving 8 bases of the junction unmatched. Germline CDR1 is LNHDA and CDR2 is SQIVND (reference sequence). The CDR3 has 17 residues. In DNA form, the CDR3 reads TGTGCCAGTAGTAGATCCGGGACTAGCGGGAGTCTCAATGAGCAGTTCTTC. As protein: CASSRSGTSGSLNEQFF.

Note on this clone: At one end, the junction sequence differs from germline, possibly due to a read error. This chain connects TRBV7-7 to TRBJ2-5; D might be TRBD1 (5 bases). This CDR3 has 14 residues. CDR1 and CDR2 (germline): SSHAT, FNYEAQ (reference sequence). The CDR3 is CASSLGNRQETQYF. CDR3 sequence (DNA): TGTGCTAGCAGCTTAGGGAACAGGCAAGAGACCCAGTACTTC.

This chain links TRBV28 with TRBJ2-6, with D perhaps assigned TRBD1 or TRBD2 (5 bases each). The length of the CDR3 is 15 residues. The germline V gene encodes CDR1 MDHEN and CDR2 SYDVKM. Deletions cut 2 bases from V and 8 bases from J, with 13 bases between. CDR3 protein: CASSLGTSMTNVLTF. The CDR3 DNA reads TGTGCCAGCAGTTTAGGGACGTCTATGACCAACGTCCTGACTTTC.

The chain links TRBV13 to TRBJ2-1; D is unclear. V gave up 7 bases and J gave up 1 base, with 11 bases separating them. This CDR3 region has 14 residues. Germline values: CDR1 PRHDT, CDR2 FYEKMQ (reference sequence). CDR3 bases: TGTGCCAGCATATACGATCCTTCCTACAATGAGCAGTTCTTC. Translated, it gives CASIYDPSYNEQFF. Variable domain in full (rest from reference TRBV13 and TRBJ2-1): AAGVIQSPRHLIKEKRETATLKCYPIPRHDTVYWYQQGPGQDPQFLISFYEKMQSDKGSIPDRFSAQQFSDYHSELNMSSLELGDSALYFCASIYDPSYNEQFFGPGTRLTVL.